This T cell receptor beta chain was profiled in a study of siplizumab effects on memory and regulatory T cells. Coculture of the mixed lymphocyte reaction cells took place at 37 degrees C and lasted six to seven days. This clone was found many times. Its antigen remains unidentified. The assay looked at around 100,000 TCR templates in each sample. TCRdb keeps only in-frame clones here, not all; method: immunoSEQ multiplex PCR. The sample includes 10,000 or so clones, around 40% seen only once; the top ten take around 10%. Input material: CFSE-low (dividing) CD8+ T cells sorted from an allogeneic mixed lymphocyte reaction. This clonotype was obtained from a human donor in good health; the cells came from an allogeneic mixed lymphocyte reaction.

The CDR3 loop reads CASQGTSGTNEQFF. CDR3 coding DNA: TGTGCCAGCCAGGGGACTAGCGGTACCAATGAGCAGTTCTTC. The rearrangement uses TRBV11-2 and TRBJ2-1; 11 nucleotides match TRBD2. J was trimmed by 6 bases and V by 8 bases; bases with no gene match: 6. Germline V CDR1 and CDR2: SGHAT, FQNNGV. The CDR3 totals 14 residues.